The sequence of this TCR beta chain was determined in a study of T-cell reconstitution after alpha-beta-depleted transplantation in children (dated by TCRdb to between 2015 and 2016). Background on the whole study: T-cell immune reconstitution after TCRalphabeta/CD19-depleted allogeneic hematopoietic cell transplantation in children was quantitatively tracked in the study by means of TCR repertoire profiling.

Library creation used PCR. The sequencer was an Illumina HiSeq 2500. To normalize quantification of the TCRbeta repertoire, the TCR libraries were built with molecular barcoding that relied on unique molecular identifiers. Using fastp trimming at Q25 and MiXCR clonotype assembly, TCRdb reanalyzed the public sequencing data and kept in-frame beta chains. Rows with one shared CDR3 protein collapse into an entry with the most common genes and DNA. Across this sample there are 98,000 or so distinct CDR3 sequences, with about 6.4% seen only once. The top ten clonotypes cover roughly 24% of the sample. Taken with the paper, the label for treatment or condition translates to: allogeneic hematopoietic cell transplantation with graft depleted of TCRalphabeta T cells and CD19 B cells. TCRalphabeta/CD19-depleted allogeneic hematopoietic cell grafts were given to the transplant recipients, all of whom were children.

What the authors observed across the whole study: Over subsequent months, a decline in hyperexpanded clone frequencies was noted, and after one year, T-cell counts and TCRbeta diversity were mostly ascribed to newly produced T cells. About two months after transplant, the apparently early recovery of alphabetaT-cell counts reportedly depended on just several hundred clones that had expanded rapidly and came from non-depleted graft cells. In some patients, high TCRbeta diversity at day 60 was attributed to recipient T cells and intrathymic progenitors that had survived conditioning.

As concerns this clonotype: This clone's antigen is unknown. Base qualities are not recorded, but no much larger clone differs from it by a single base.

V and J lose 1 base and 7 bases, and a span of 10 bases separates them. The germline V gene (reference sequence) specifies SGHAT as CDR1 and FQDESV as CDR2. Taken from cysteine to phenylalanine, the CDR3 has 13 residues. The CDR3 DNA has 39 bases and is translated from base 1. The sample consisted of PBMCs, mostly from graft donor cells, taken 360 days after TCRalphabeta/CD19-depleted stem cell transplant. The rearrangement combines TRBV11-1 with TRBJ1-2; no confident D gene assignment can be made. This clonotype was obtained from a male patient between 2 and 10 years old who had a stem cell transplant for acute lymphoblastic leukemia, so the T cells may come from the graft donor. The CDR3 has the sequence CASSLVLDGGYTF. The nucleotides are TGTGCCAGCAGCTTAGTATTGGATGGTGGCTACACCTTC.